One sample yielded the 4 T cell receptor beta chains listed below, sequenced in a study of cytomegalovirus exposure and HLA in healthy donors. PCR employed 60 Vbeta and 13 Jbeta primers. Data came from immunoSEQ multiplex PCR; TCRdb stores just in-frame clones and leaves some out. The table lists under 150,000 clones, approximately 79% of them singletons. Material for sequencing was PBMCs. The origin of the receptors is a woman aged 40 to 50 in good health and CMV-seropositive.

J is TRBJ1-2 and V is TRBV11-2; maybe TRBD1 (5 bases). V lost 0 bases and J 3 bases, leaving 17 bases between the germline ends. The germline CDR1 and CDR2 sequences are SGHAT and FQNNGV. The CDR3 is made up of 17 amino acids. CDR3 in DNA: TGTGCCAGCAGCTTAGATATTGGTGGGGGGTATTACTATGGCTACACCTTC. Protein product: CASSLDIGGGYYYGYTF.

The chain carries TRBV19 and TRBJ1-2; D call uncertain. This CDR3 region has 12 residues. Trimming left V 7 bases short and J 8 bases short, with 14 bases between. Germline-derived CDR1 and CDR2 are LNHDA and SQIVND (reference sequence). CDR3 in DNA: TGTGCCAGTACTTCCTTGGGAGAAGGCTACACCTTC. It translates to CASTSLGEGYTF.

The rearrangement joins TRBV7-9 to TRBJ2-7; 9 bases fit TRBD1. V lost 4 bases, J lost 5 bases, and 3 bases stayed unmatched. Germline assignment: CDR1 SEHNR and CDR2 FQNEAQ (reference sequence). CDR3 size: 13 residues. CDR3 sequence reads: CASSSGTGNEQYF. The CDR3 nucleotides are TGTGCCAGCAGCTCCGGGACAGGGAACGAGCAGTACTTC.

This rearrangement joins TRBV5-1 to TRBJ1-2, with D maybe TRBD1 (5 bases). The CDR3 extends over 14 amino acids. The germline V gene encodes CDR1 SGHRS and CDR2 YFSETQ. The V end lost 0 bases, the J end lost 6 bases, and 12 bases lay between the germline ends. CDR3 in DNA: TGCGCCAGCAGCTTGGGCCAGGGCAAGGATGGCTACACCTTC. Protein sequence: CASSLGQGKDGYTF. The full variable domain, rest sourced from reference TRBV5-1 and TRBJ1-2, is KAGVTQTPRYLIKTRGQQVTLSCSPISGHRSVSWYQQTPGQGLQFLFEYFSETQRNKGNFPGRFSGRQFSNSRSEMNVSTLELGDSALYLCASSLGQGKDGYTFGSGTRLTVV.